These T cell receptor beta chains were read from a single sample in a study of blood T cell repertoires in COVID-19. The assay was immunoSEQ multiplex PCR, and TCRdb's table has in-frame clones only and misses some. Of under 350,000 clones listed, approximately 90% are singletons. Sequenced material: PBMCs or T cells enriched from blood (not recorded which). These receptors were taken from a man aged 30 to 39 who had recovered from COVID-19. The CDR3 runs from the conserved cysteine through the conserved F or W.

V	J	CDR3
TRBV14	TRBJ1-5	CASSQDKQGREPQHF
TRBV19	TRBJ1-1	CASSMRGTEAFF
TRBV30	TRBJ2-3	CACSLAGVADTQYF
TRBV10-1	TRBJ2-2	CASSGPTSGGFWNTGELFF
TRBV19	TRBJ2-6	CASSISGAGANVLTF
TRBV3-1/TRBV3-2	TRBJ1-5	CASSPGSLNSNQPQHF
TRBV20-1	TRBJ2-7	CSASGRGSYEQYF
TRBV5-5	TRBJ1-5	CASSYRDRAGNQPQHF
TRBV5-1	TRBJ2-3	CASRNGLAGVAGDTQYF
TRBV5-4	TRBJ1-4	CASSLGTRNEKLFF
TRBV2	TRBJ1-1	CASSGRQTAYSEAFF
TRBV5-1	TRBJ2-4	CASSPSTGGFSKNIQYF
TRBV27	TRBJ2-7	CASRQALSYEQYF
TRBV9	TRBJ1-1	CASSVSGGNTEAFF
TRBV11-2	TRBJ2-3	CASSSLRGLALTDTQYF
TRBV7-9	TRBJ2-2	CASSLFRGARTGELFF
TRBV7-8	TRBJ2-5	CASSLQGARVETQYF
TRBV4-1	TRBJ2-5	CASSLGQEETQYF